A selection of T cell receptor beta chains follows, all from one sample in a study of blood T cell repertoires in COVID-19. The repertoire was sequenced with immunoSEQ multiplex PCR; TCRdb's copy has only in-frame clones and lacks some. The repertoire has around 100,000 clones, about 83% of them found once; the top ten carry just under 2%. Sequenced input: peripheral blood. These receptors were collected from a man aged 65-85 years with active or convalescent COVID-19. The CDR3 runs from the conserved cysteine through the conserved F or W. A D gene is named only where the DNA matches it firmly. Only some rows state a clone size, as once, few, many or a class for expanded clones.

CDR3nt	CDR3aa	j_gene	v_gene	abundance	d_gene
TGTGCCACGGGTTCGACAGGGGGCAGCACAGATACGCAGTATTTT	CATGSTGGSTDTQYF	TRBJ2-3	TRBV10-3	.	TRBD1
TGTGCCAGTAGTACGCAGGGTAATGAGCAGTTCTTC	CASSTQGNEQFF	TRBJ2-1	TRBV19	.	.
TGTGCCAGCAGCCAAAGGGACATCTCCTATGGCTACACCTTC	CASSQRDISYGYTF	TRBJ1-2	TRBV3-1/TRBV3-2	.	.
TGCGCCAGCAGCTCCGGACTAGCGGGGGGCGAGACCCAGTACTTC	CASSSGLAGGETQYF	TRBJ2-5	TRBV5-1	once	TRBD2
TGTGCCAGCAGTTACCGGGGAGGGGGCACAGATACGCAGTATTTT	CASSYRGGGTDTQYF	TRBJ2-3	TRBV6-2/TRBV6-3	.	TRBD2
TGTGCCAGCTCGACGATTTTCCGGGACTCCTCTGGAAACACCATATATTTT	CASSTIFRDSSGNTIYF	TRBJ1-3	TRBV18	.	.
TGTGCCAGCAGCTTATCGGGACAGGGCTCTGGAAACACCATATATTTT	CASSLSGQGSGNTIYF	TRBJ1-3	TRBV7-2	.	TRBD1
TGTGCCAGCAGCCGGACTAGCGGGTCTTCCACCGGGGAGCTGTTTTTT	CASSRTSGSSTGELFF	TRBJ2-2	TRBV5-4	medium-sized	TRBD2
TGTGCCAGCAGGGGCTCAAGCGGACAGTTCTTC	CASRGSSGQFF	TRBJ2-1	TRBV7-9	.	.
TGTGCCAGCATCCTCGACTTCACCGGGGAGCTGTTTTTT	CASILDFTGELFF	TRBJ2-2	TRBV28	.	.
TGTGCCAGCAGCCAAGTGGGGACAGGGACTGAAGCTTTCTTT	CASSQVGTGTEAFF	TRBJ1-1	TRBV3-1/TRBV3-2	once	TRBD1
TGTGCCAGCAGCGCGCAACAGGGGTACTACGAGCAGTACTTC	CASSAQQGYYEQYF	TRBJ2-7	TRBV5-4	once	TRBD1
TGCAGCGTTACCGGGACAGGGTTAAACGAGCAGTACTTC	CSVTGTGLNEQYF	TRBJ2-7	TRBV29-1	.	TRBD1
TGCGCCAGCAGCTTGGGGAGCTCTGGGGCCAACGTCCTGACTTTC	CASSLGSSGANVLTF	TRBJ2-6	TRBV5-1	once	.
TGCGCCAGCAGCCCTACGATACAGCGGGGGGCGAGCACAGATACGCAGTATTTT	CASSPTIQRGASTDTQYF	TRBJ2-3	TRBV5-1	.	TRBD2
TGTGCCAGCCGAGGGACAGATAGCACAGATACGCAGTATTTT	CASRGTDSTDTQYF	TRBJ2-3	TRBV21-1	.	.
TGTGCCAGCTCACCAGGGGAGGGACTAAATTCACCCCTCCACTTT	CASSPGEGLNSPLHF	TRBJ1-6	TRBV18	.	.
TGTGCCTGGAACCGACAGTCGGCCAGCCCCCAGCATTTT	CAWNRQSASPQHF	TRBJ1-5	TRBV30	once	.
TGTGCCAGCAGTTCCGGGACTAGGGGGTCCTACGAGCAGTACTTC	CASSSGTRGSYEQYF	TRBJ2-7	TRBV2	.	TRBD2
TGTGCCAGCAGCTACTCAGGACAGGGAAATGGCTACACCTTC	CASSYSGQGNGYTF	TRBJ1-2	TRBV27	.	TRBD1
TGTGCCAGCAGCGCGGACAGGGGGCTCCTTGTGGAAGCTTTCTTT	CASSADRGLLVEAFF	TRBJ1-1	TRBV5-6	.	TRBD1
TGTGCCAGCAGCCAAGATTCCACAGGGGGCACTGAGCAGTTCTTC	CASSQDSTGGTEQFF	TRBJ2-1	TRBV3-1/TRBV3-2	.	TRBD1
TGTGCCAGCAGCGCCCTGGCCTCTGGAAACACCATATATTTT	CASSALASGNTIYF	TRBJ1-3	TRBV4-2	.	.
TGTGCCAGCAGTTCACGACAAAGCCAAGGAGAAAAACTGTTTTTT	CASSSRQSQGEKLFF	TRBJ1-4	TRBV2	.	.
TGTGCCAGCAAGGAGAGCTCTGGAAACACCATATATTTT	CASKESSGNTIYF	TRBJ1-3	TRBV6-5	few	.
TGTGCCAGCTCACCGGGACAGGGACCTGGCTACACCTTC	CASSPGQGPGYTF	TRBJ1-2	TRBV18	.	TRBD1
TGCGCCAGCAGTTTTCTAGCGGGGGGGCCCAATGAGCAGTTCTTC	CASSFLAGGPNEQFF	TRBJ2-1	TRBV5-1	.	TRBD2
TGTGCCAGCAGCTTAGAGGGGATCTATGGCTACACCTTC	CASSLEGIYGYTF	TRBJ1-2	TRBV7-9	.	.
TGCAGTGCTGGTCGACAGAATACGCAGTATTTT	CSAGRQNTQYF	TRBJ2-3	TRBV20-1	.	.
TGTGCCAGCAGCCAACGCAGGGCGGCAGATACGCAGTATTTT	CASSQRRAADTQYF	TRBJ2-3	TRBV14	.	.
TGTGCCAGCGGCAGACTAGCGGGGGTTGAGACCCAGTACTTC	CASGRLAGVETQYF	TRBJ2-5	TRBV7-6	.	TRBD2
TGTGCCAGCTCGGCAAGAGGGGGCGAGCAGTACTTC	CASSARGGEQYF	TRBJ2-7	TRBV6-5	.	.
TGCAGCGTAGTGGGACAGGGTGGGCTCACCGGGGAGCTGTTTTTT	CSVVGQGGLTGELFF	TRBJ2-2	TRBV29-1	.	TRBD1
TGTGCCAGCAGCTTAGGACAGCACACCGGGGAGCTGTTTTTT	CASSLGQHTGELFF	TRBJ2-2	TRBV13	once	.
TGCGCCAGCAGCAGAGCAGGGGGCGGTAATGAAAAACTGTTTTTT	CASSRAGGGNEKLFF	TRBJ1-4	TRBV5-1	.	TRBD1
TGTGCCAGCAGGTTCCAAAGCATGAACACTGAAGCTTTCTTT	CASRFQSMNTEAFF	TRBJ1-1	TRBV6-5	once	.
TGTGCCAGCAGCTTAAATGCCCCCGGGACAGGGTGGTCTGGGGAGCTGTTTTTT	CASSLNAPGTGWSGELFF	TRBJ2-2	TRBV7-3	.	TRBD1
TGCGCCAGCAGCTTGGAGACAGGGCTCTATGGCTACACCTTC	CASSLETGLYGYTF	TRBJ1-2	TRBV5-1	.	TRBD1
TGTGCCATCAGTGGGGACTTGTATGGGGAGCAGTACTTC	CAISGDLYGEQYF	TRBJ2-7	TRBV10-3	.	.
TGTGCCAGCAGTGAAGCCCGGGCTAGCGGGTTCACCGGGGAGCTGTTTTTT	CASSEARASGFTGELFF	TRBJ2-2	TRBV25-1	.	TRBD2
TGTGCCAGCAGTTTCTCCGGCTATGGCTACACCTTC	CASSFSGYGYTF	TRBJ1-2	TRBV12-3/TRBV12-4	.	.
TGTGCCAGCGGGGTCACCGGGGAGCTGGTTTTT	CASGVTGELVF	TRBJ2-2	TRBV28	.	.
TGTGCCAGCAGTTCCCGCGATTGGACAGGGCTGAACACTGAAGCTTTCTTT	CASSSRDWTGLNTEAFF	TRBJ1-1	TRBV6-2/TRBV6-3	.	TRBD1
TGTGCCAGCATCAAGACTAGCGGGGGCCCTAACAATGAGCAGTTCTTC	CASIKTSGGPNNEQFF	TRBJ2-1	TRBV28	.	TRBD2
TGTGCCAGCAGTTCGCGGACTAGCGGGAACTCCCAACGATTAGAGCAGTACTTC	CASSSRTSGNSQRLEQYF	TRBJ2-7	TRBV27	.	TRBD2
TGTGCCAGCAGTTCCAGACAGGGACTTGGCTACACCTTC	CASSSRQGLGYTF	TRBJ1-2	TRBV28	.	TRBD1